The 27 T cell receptor beta chains presented below share a single source sample, sequenced in a study of CD8+ T cells in alopecia areata. Following extraction, RNA underwent reverse transcription to cDNA, which served as the sequencing template. Sequencing used immunoSEQ multiplex PCR; TCRdb keeps in-frame clones, though not all of them. Of some 31,000 clones in the sample, about 74% were seen once. Input material: NKG2D-low CD8+ T cells sorted from blood. The source of these receptors is a human donor with alopecia areata.

The V and J genes are TRBV28 and TRBJ2-7; D is unclear. Trimming pared 10 bases from V and 6 bases from J, leaving 25 bases between. The V gene's germline CDR1 is MDHEN and CDR2 SYDVKM. The CDR3 spans 15 residues. The CDR3 nucleotides read TGTGCCACCAACGCATTGAGGTACGAGCCTCTCGAGCAGTACTTC. Translated: CATNALRYEPLEQYF.

The chain recombines TRBV27 with TRBJ1-3; D ambiguous. Germline CDR1 is MNHEY and CDR2 is SMNVEV (reference sequence). The CDR3 is 13 residues long. Trimming took off 9 bases at V and 0 bases at J, with 9 bases between the two ends. This CDR3 reads CASGRSSGNTIYF. The CDR3 nucleotides read TGTGCCAGTGGCCGAAGCTCTGGAAACACCATATATTTT.

V is TRBV6-5 and J is TRBJ2-1, with 7 bases identical to TRBD2. V gave up 6 bases and J gave up 3 bases; unmatched junction bases: 5. Germline V gene lookup returns CDR1 MNHEY and CDR2 SVGAGI. The CDR3 runs to 14 residues. The CDR3 region has the DNA TGTGCCAGCAGCGACGGGGGGAACTACAATGAGCAGTTCTTC. It codes for CASSDGGNYNEQFF.

This chain connects TRBV5-1 to TRBJ2-1, with 8 bases matching TRBD1. V lost 3 bases, J lost 2 bases, and 7 bases stayed unmatched. Looked up from germline, CDR1 is SGHRS and CDR2 is YFSETQ. This CDR3 spans 16 amino acids. The CDR3 region has the DNA TGCGCCAGCAGCTACAACAGGGGGTCGGCCTACAATGAGCAGTTCTTC. Protein sequence: CASSYNRGSAYNEQFF.

This CDR3 is CAWSETSYEQYF. Here the CDR3 DNA reads TGTGCCTGGAGTGAAACTTCGTACGAGCAGTACTTC. The chain combines TRBV30 with TRBJ2-7, with unresolved D. Germline V gene data show CDR1 as GTSNPN and CDR2 as SVGIG (reference sequence). Trimming stripped 1 base from V and 4 bases from J, with 8 bases between. This CDR3 has 12 residues.

The chain links TRBV27 to TRBJ2-7, with 7 bases lining up with TRBD2. The trim removed 2 bases at V and 3 bases at J, leaving 7 bases unmatched. The germline V gene has CDR1 MNHEY and CDR2 SMNVEV (reference sequence). This CDR3 has 15 amino acids. The CDR3 loop reads CASSLTSVAGYEQYF. CDR3 DNA: TGTGCCAGCAGTTTAACTAGCGTGGCGGGCTACGAGCAGTACTTC.

The chain employs TRBV2 and TRBJ2-3; D is uncertain. Germline loops: CDR1 SNHLY, CDR2 FYNNEI. The CDR3 contains 14 residues. The V and J ends lost 6 bases and 4 bases respectively, with 14 bases between them. The CDR3 sequence is CASRSPETPDTQYF. Here the CDR3 DNA reads TGTGCCAGCAGATCCCCGGAAACACCAGATACGCAGTATTTT.

The chain combines TRBV29-1 with TRBJ2-7; D call uncertain. Germline CDR1 reads SQVTM; CDR2 reads ANQGSEA. The germline V and J ends were trimmed by 0 bases and 1 base, with 10 bases remaining between them. This CDR3 has 14 residues. CDR3 protein: CSVEDPGKSYEQYF. Here the CDR3 DNA reads TGCAGCGTTGAAGACCCAGGAAAGTCCTACGAGCAGTACTTC.

The chain is built from TRBV28 and TRBJ2-7; 9 nucleotides agree with TRBD2. V was clipped by 5 bases and J by 2 bases; unmatched bases: 10. In germline, CDR1 is MDHEN, CDR2 SYDVKM. CDR3 length: 16 residues. This CDR3 is CASSQVAGALPYEQYF. The CDR3 DNA reads TGTGCCAGCAGTCAGGTAGCGGGGGCCTTACCCTACGAGCAGTACTTC. The whole variable domain, filled in from reference TRBV28 and TRBJ2-7, reads DVKVTQSSRYLVKRTGEKVFLECVQDMDHENMFWYRQDPGLGLRLIYFSYDVKMKEKGDIPEGYSVSREKKERFSLILESASTNQTSMYLCASSQVAGALPYEQYFGPGTRLTVT.

V is TRBV4-3 and J is TRBJ2-7, with D possibly being TRBD2 (5 bases). Trimming removed 0 bases from V and 5 bases from J, with 11 bases in between. CDR3 length equals 14 residues. CDR1 is LGHNA and CDR2 is YSLEER in the germline V gene. The CDR3 coding sequence is TGCGCCAGCAGCCAAGATCTTCGGGGAAACGAGCAGTACTTC. Amino acids: CASSQDLRGNEQYF.

This clone turned up a few times. The genes are TRBV7-9 and TRBJ2-3; D unresolved. The germline CDR1 and CDR2 sequences are SEHNR and FQNEAQ (reference sequence). There are 13 residues in the CDR3. V lost 2 bases to trimming and J lost 2 bases, with 5 bases between them. The CDR3 DNA reads as TGTGCCAGCAGCTTATTCGCCACAGATACGCAGTATTTT. Translating it yields CASSLFATDTQYF.

The chain combines TRBV27 with TRBJ2-7, with D possibly being TRBD1 (6 bases). The CDR3 sequence is 14 residues long. The V gene's germline CDR1 is MNHEY and CDR2 SMNVEV (reference sequence). V was clipped by 6 bases and J by 0 bases, with 12 bases between them. The CDR3 spells CASSLQGSSYEQYF. The CDR3, as DNA: TGTGCCAGCAGCCTACAGGGAAGCTCCTACGAGCAGTACTTC.

CDR3 region: CASSSGQSSYEQYF. CDR3 DNA sequence: TGTGCCAGCAGTTCCGGACAGAGCTCCTACGAGCAGTACTTC. The chain couples TRBV27 to TRBJ2-7; D may be TRBD1 (6 bases). Germline V gene sequence: CDR1 MNHEY, CDR2 SMNVEV (reference sequence). The CDR3 length is 14 residues. V dropped 4 bases and J dropped 0 bases, with 10 bases sitting between them.

About this clone: Different DNA sequences within this sample yield the same CDR3. The chain couples TRBV5-1 to TRBJ2-7, with a weak D call TRBD1 (6 bases). V was pared by 2 bases and J by 4 bases, with 7 bases between. CDR3 size: 12 residues. Germline CDR1 and CDR2: SGHRS and YFSETQ. The chain's CDR3 is CASSFQGYEQYF. The CDR3 nucleotides read TGCGCCAGCAGCTTTCAGGGGTACGAGCAGTACTTC.

The chain combines TRBV29-1 with TRBJ2-3; maybe TRBD1 (5 bases). Germline CDR1 is SQVTM and CDR2 is ANQGSEA. The V and J ends lost 7 bases and 5 bases respectively, with 7 bases between them. The CDR3 consists of 10 residues. The CDR3 spells CSARGDTQYF. The DNA of the CDR3 is TGCAGCGCAAGGGGAGATACGCAGTATTTT.

This chain uses TRBV29-1 with TRBJ2-7, with a possible D match to TRBD1 (6 bases). This CDR3 is 13 amino acids long. The V gene lost 7 bases and the J gene lost 4 bases, with 17 bases spanning the gap. The V gene's germline CDR1 is SQVTM and CDR2 ANQGSEA. CDR3 DNA sequence: TGCAGCGCCGCAACAGGGCCCCTATACGAGCAGTACTTC. Translation: CSAATGPLYEQYF.

V usage is TRBV2 and J usage is TRBJ2-7, with D tentatively TRBD2 (5 bases). The CDR3 sequence is 12 residues long. V was clipped by 8 bases and J by 4 bases, with 12 bases between them. Germline V CDR1 and CDR2: SNHLY, FYNNEI. CDR3 bases: TGTGCCAGCGGACGGGCGGGTTACGAGCAGTACTTC. This gives the protein CASGRAGYEQYF.

The rearrangement links TRBV7-9 to TRBJ2-7, with D tentatively TRBD2 (6 bases). V dropped 5 bases and J dropped 5 bases, with 22 bases sitting between them. The CDR3 sequence is 16 residues long. The germline gives CDR1 SEHNR, CDR2 FQNEAQ (reference sequence). The CDR3 loop is CASSPRWESGFHEQYF. CDR3 bases: TGTGCCAGCAGCCCGCGTTGGGAGAGCGGGTTCCACGAGCAGTACTTC.

The CDR3 spells CASSVPGFPTGTQYF. CDR3 sequence (DNA): TGTGCCAGCAGTGTACCAGGGTTTCCCACGGGGACCCAGTACTTC. The V gene is TRBV28, the J gene TRBJ2-5, with a tentative D call TRBD1 (5 bases). V lost 5 bases and J lost 7, with 20 bases in between. Germline assignment: CDR1 MDHEN and CDR2 SYDVKM. This CDR3 spans 15 amino acids.

The chain uses TRBV29-1 and TRBJ2-6, with D possibly TRBD1 on 5 matching bases. This CDR3 is 13 amino acids long. CDR1 SQVTM and CDR2 ANQGSEA come from the germline V gene. Trimming took off 6 bases at V and 2 bases at J, with 8 bases between the two ends. The CDR3 bases are TGCAGCGTGGGCAGGGCTGGGGCCAACGTCCTGACTTTC. It encodes CSVGRAGANVLTF.

The V and J genes are TRBV7-9 and TRBJ1-2; TRBD1 might be the D (5 bases). The V end was cut by 3 bases, the J end by 0 bases, with 11 bases between. Germline V gives CDR1 SEHNR, CDR2 FQNEAQ (reference sequence). CDR3 length: 15 residues. The CDR3 nucleotides are TGTGCCAGCAGCTTTTCAGGGAAGACTAACTATGGCTACACCTTC. Protein: CASSFSGKTNYGYTF. Full variable domain (remainder filled in from reference TRBV7-9 and TRBJ1-2): DTGVSQNPRHKITKRGQNVTFRCDPISEHNRLYWYRQTLGQGPEFLTYFQNEAQLEKSRLLSDRFSAERPKGSFSTLEIQRTEQGDSAMYLCASSFSGKTNYGYTFGSGTRLTVV.

This chain joins TRBV29-1 and TRBJ2-7; 9 bases are shared with TRBD1. V was clipped by 1 base and J by 5 bases; unmatched bases: 15. CDR1 and CDR2 from the germline V gene are SQVTM and ANQGSEA. This CDR3 is 17 amino acids long. CDR3 loop: CSVEGFVGTGRLDEQYF. CDR3 coding DNA: TGCAGCGTTGAAGGATTCGTTGGGACAGGGAGGTTAGACGAGCAGTACTTC.

The chain joins TRBV4-1 to TRBJ2-1, with 9 bases identical to TRBD2. CDR3 length: 15 residues. From germline, CDR1 is MGHRA and CDR2 YSYEKL. The V gene end was trimmed by 3 bases and the J gene end by 1 base; junction bases not matched to a gene: 1. In DNA, the CDR3 is TGCGCCAGCAGCCAGACTAGCGGATCCTACAATGAGCAGTTCTTC. This gives the protein CASSQTSGSYNEQFF.

V is TRBV7-2 and J is TRBJ2-5; D gene unclear. The CDR3 runs to 14 residues. Germline assignment: CDR1 SGHTA and CDR2 FQGNSA. V dropped 1 base and J dropped 2 bases, with 8 bases sitting between them. This CDR3 reads CASSLVHEQETQYF. Here the CDR3 DNA reads TGTGCCAGCAGCTTAGTACATGAACAAGAGACCCAGTACTTC.

The rearrangement uses TRBV5-1 and TRBJ2-2; 7 nucleotides agree with TRBD1. With V trimmed by 1 base and J by 5 bases, 11 bases remained unmatched. This CDR3 has 17 residues. Germline V lookup: CDR1 SGHRS, CDR2 YFSETQ. CDR3: CASSLSPDRKLTGELFF. In DNA, the CDR3 is TGCGCCAGCAGCTTGTCCCCGGACAGGAAATTGACCGGGGAGCTGTTTTTT.

The V gene is TRBV29-1, the J gene TRBJ2-7, with TRBD2 as a possible D gene (6 bases). Trimming took off 7 bases at V and 3 bases at J, with 13 bases between the two ends. Germline V gene sequence: CDR1 SQVTM, CDR2 ANQGSEA. The CDR3 is 12 amino acids. The CDR3 loop is CSAGGDDYEQYF. CDR3 sequence (DNA): TGCAGCGCCGGGGGTGACGACTACGAGCAGTACTTC.

This clone was observed a single time. This chain connects TRBV5-6 to TRBJ2-7, with D uncertain. Germline V lookup: CDR1 SGHDT, CDR2 YYEEEE. Trimming pared 4 bases from V and 2 bases from J, leaving 13 bases between. This CDR3 spans 14 amino acids. The CDR3 DNA reads TGTGCCAGCAGCCAATCATGGGTTCCCTACGAGCAGTACTTC. Its protein product is CASSQSWVPYEQYF.